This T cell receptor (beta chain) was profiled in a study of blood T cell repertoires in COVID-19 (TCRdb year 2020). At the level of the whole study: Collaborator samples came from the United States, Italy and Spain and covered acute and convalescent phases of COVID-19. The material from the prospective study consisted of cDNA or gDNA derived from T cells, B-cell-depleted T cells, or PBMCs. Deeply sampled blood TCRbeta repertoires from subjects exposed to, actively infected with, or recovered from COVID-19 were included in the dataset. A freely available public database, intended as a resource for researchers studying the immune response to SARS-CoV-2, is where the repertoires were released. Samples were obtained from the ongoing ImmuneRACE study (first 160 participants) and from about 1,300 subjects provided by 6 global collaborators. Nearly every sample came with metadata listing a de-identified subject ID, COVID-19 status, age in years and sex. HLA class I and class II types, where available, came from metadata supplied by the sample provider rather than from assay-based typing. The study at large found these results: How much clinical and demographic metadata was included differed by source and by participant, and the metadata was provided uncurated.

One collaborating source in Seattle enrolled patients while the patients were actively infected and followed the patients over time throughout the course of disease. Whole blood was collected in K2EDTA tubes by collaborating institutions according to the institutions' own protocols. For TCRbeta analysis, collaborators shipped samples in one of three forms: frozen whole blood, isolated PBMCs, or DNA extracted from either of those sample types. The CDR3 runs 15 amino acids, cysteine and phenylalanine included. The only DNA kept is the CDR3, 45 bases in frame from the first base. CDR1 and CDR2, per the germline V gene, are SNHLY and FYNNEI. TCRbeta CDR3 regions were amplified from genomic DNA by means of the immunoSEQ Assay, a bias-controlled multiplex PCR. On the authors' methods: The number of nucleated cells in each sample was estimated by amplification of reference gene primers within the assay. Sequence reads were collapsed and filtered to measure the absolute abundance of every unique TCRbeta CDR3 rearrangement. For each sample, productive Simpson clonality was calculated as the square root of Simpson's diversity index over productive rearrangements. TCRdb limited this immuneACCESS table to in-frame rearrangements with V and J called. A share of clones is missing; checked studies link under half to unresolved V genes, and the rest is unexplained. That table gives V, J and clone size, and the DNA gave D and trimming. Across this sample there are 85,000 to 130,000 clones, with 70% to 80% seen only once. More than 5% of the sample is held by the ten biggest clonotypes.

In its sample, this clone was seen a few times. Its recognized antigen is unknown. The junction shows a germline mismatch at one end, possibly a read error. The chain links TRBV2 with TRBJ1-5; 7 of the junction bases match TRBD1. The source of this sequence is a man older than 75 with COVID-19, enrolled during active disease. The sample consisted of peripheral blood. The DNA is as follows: TGTGCCAGCAATGAAGGGACAGTTGATAATCAGCCCCAGCATTTT. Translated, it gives CASNEGTVDNQPQHF.